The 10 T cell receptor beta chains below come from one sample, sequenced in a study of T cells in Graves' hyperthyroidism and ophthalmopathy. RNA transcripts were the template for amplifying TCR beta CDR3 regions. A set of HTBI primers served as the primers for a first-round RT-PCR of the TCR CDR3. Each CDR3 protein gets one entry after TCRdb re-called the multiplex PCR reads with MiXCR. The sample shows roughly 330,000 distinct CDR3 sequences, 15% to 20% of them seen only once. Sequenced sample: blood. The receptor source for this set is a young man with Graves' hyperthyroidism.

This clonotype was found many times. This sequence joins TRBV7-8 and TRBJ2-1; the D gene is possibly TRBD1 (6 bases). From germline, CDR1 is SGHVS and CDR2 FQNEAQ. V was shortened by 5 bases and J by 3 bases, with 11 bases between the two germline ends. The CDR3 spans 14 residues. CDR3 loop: CASSPGTYYNEQFF. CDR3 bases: TGTGCCAGCAGCCCTGGGACATACTACAATGAGCAGTTCTTC.

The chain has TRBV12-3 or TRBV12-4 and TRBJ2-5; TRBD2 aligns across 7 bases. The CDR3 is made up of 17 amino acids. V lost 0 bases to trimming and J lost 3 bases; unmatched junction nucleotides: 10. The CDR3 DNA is TGTGCCAGCAGTTTAGCGCCGGGGGGTTCCGGAAAAGAGACCCAGTACTTC. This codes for CASSLAPGGSGKETQYF.

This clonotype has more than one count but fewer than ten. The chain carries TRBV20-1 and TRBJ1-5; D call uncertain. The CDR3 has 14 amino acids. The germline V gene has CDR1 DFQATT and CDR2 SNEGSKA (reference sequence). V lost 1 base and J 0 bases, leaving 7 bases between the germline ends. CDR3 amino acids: CSARVQHSNQPQHF. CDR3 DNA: TGCAGTGCTAGAGTACAACATAGCAATCAGCCCCAGCATTTT.

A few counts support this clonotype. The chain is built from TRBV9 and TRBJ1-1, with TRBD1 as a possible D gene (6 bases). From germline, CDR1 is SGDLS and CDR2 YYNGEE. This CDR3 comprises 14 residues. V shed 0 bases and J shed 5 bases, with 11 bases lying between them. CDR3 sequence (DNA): TGTGCCAGCAGCGTAGCAGGGGATCGGACTGAAGCTTTCTTT. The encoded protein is CASSVAGDRTEAFF.

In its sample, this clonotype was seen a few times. The CDR3 loop is CASSQVGAGGTYEQYF. For the CDR3, the DNA is TGTGCCAGCAGCCAAGTAGGAGCGGGAGGAACCTACGAGCAGTACTTC. The genes are TRBV4-2 and TRBJ2-7, with TRBD2 identical over 9 bases. CDR1 is LGHNA, CDR2 YNFKEQ, per germline. The CDR3 covers 16 residues. The V gene end was trimmed by 1 base and the J gene end by 2 bases; junction bases not matched to a gene: 6.

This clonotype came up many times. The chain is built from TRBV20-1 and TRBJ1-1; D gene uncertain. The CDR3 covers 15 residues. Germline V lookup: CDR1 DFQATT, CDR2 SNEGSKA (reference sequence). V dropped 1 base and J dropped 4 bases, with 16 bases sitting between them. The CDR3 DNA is TGCAGTGCTAGAGTCCCCAAGGCCGGAGGCACTGAAGCTTTCTTT. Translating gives CSARVPKAGGTEAFF.

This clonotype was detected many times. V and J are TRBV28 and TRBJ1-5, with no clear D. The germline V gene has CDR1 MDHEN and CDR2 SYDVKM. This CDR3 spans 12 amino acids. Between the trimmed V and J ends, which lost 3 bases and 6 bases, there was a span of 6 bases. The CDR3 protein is CASSLWAQPQHF. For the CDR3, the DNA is TGTGCCAGCAGTTTGTGGGCTCAGCCCCAGCATTTT.

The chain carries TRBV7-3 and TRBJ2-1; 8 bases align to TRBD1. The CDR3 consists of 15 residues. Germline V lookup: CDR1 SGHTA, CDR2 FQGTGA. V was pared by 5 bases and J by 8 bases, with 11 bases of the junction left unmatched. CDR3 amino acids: CASSTRQGLGDEQFF. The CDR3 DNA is TGTGCCAGCAGCACGCGACAGGGGTTGGGGGATGAGCAGTTCTTC.

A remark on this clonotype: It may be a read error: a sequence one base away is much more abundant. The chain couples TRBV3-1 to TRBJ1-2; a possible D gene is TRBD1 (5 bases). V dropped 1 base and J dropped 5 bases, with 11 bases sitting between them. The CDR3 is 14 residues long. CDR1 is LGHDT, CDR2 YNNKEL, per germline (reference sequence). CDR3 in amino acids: CASSQAGKNYGYTF. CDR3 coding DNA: TGTGCCAGCAGCCAAGCAGGGAAGAATTATGGCTACACCTTC.

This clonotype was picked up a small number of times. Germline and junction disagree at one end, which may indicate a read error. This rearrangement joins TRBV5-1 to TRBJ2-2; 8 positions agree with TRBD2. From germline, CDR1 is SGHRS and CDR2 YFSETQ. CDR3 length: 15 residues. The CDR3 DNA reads TGCGCCAGCAGCTTCGGCGGAGTCTCCAGCGGGGGGCTGTTTTTT. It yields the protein CASSFGGVSSGGLFF. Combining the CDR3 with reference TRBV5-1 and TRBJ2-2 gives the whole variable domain KAGVTQTPRYLIKTRGQQVTLSCSPISGHRSVSWYQQTPGQGLQFLFEYFSETQRNKGNFPGRFSGRQFSNSRSEMNVSTLELGDSALYLCASSFGGVSSGGLFFGEGSRLTVL.